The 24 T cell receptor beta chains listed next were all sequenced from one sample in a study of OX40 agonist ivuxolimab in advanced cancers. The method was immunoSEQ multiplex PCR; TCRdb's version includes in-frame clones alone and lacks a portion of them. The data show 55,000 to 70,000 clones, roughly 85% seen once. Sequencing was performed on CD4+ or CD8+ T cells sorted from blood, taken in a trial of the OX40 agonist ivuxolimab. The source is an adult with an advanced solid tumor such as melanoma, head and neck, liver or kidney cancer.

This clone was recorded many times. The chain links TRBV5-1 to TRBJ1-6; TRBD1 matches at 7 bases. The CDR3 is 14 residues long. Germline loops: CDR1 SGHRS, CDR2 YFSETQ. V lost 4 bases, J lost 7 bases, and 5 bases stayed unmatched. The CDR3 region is CASSRGQTNSPLHF. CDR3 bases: TGCGCCAGCAGCAGGGGACAGACCAATTCACCCCTCCACTTT.

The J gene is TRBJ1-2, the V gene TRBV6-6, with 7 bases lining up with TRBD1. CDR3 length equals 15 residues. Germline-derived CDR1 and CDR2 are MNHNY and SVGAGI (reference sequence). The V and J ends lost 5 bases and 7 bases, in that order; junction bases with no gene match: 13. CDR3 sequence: CASSTPDRDRVGYTF. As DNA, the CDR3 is TGTGCCAGCAGTACACCAGACAGGGATAGGGTTGGCTACACCTTC.

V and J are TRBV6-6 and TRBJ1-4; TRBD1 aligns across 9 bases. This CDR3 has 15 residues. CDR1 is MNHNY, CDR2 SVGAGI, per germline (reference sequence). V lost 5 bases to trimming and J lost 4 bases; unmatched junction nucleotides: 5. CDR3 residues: CASSPRTGDNEKLFF. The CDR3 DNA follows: TGTGCCAGCAGTCCAAGGACAGGGGATAATGAAAAACTGTTTTTT.

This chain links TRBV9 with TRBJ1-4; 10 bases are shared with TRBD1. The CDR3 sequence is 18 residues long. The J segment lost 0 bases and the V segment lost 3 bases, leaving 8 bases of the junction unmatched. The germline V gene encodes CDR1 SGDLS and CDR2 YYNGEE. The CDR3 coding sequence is TGTGCCAGCAGCGCCCGGGGGGACAGGGGTGCAACTAATGAAAAACTGTTTTTT. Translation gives CASSARGDRGATNEKLFF.

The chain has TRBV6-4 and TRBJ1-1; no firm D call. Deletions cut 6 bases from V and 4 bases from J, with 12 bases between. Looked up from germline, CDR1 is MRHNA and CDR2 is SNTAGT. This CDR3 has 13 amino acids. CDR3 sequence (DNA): TGTGCCAGCAGAAGGGAGGGTGGCACTGAAGCTTTCTTT. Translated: CASRREGGTEAFF.

In DNA form, the CDR3 reads TGTGCCAGCAGTTTCAGGGGAGATCAGCCCCAGCATTTT. Encoded protein: CASSFRGDQPQHF. The V gene is TRBV28, the J gene TRBJ1-5; a weak D match, TRBD1 (6 bases). The CDR3 is 13 residues long. Germline V gives CDR1 MDHEN, CDR2 SYDVKM. Trimming removed 3 bases from V and 5 bases from J, with 8 bases in between.

The CDR3 DNA follows: TGTGCCAGCGAACAGAACAATCAGCCCCAGCATTTT. This sequence encodes CASEQNNQPQHF. V and J are TRBV28 and TRBJ1-5, with no clear D. The CDR3 covers 12 residues. Germline CDR1 MDHEN, CDR2 SYDVKM. Trimming took 8 bases from V and 3 from J, leaving 8 bases between them.

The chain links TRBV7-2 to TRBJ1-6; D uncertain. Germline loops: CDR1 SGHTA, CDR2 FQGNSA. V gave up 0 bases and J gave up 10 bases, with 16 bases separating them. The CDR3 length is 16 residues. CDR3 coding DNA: TGTGCCAGCAGCTTAGCCTTGGCAAAAGGGAGCTCACCCCTCCACTTT. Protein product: CASSLALAKGSSPLHF.

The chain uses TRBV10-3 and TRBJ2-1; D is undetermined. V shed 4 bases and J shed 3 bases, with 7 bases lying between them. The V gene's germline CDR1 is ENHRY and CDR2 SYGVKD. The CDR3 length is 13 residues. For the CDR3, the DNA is TGTGCCATCAGTGTTCAAAGCTACAATGAGCAGTTCTTC. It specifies CAISVQSYNEQFF.

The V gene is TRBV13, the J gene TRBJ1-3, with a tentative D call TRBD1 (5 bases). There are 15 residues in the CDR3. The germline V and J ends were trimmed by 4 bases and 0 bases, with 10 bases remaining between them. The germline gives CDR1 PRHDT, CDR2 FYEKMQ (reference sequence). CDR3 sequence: CASSSRGRSGNTIYF. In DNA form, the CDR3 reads TGTGCCAGCAGCTCTAGGGGCCGCTCTGGAAACACCATATATTTT. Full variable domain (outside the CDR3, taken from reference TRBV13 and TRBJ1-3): AAGVIQSPRHLIKEKRETATLKCYPIPRHDTVYWYQQGPGQDPQFLISFYEKMQSDKGSIPDRFSAQQFSDYHSELNMSSLELGDSALYFCASSSRGRSGNTIYFGEGSWLTVV.

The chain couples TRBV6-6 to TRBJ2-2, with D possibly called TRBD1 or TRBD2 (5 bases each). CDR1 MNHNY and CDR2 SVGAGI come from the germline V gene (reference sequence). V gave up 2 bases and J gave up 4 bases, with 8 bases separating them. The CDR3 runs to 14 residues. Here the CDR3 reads CASSYGGGTGELFF. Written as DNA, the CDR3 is TGTGCCAGCAGTTACGGGGGTGGCACCGGGGAGCTGTTTTTT.

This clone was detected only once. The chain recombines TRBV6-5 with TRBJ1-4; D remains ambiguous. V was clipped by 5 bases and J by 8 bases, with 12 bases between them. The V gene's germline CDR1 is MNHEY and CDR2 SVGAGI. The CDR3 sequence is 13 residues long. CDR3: CASSDTGREKLFF. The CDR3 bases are TGTGCCAGCAGTGACACCGGTAGGGAAAAACTGTTTTTT.

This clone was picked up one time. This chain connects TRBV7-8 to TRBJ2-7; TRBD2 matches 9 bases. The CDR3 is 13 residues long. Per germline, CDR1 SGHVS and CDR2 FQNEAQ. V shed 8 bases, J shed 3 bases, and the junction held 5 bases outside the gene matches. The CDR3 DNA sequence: TGTGCCAGCTTAGCGGGGGTAAACTACGAGCAGTACTTC. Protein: CASLAGVNYEQYF. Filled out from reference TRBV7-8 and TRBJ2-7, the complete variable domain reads GAGVSQSPRYKVAKRGQDVALRCDPISGHVSLFWYQQALGQGPEFLTYFQNEAQLDKSGLPSDRFFAERPEGSVSTLKIQRTQQEDSAVYLCASLAGVNYEQYFGPGTRLTVT.

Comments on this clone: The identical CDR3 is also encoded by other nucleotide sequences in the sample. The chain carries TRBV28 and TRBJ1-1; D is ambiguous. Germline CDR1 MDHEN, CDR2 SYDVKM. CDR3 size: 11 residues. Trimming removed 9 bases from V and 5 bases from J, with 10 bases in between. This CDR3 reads CASRELTEAFF. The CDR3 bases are TGTGCCAGTAGGGAGCTTACTGAAGCTTTCTTT.

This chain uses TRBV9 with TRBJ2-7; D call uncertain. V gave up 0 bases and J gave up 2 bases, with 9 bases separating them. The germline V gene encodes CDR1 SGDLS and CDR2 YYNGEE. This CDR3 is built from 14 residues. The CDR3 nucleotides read TGTGCCAGCAGCGTAGGTCCTGGAGCCTACGAGCAGTACTTC. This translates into CASSVGPGAYEQYF.

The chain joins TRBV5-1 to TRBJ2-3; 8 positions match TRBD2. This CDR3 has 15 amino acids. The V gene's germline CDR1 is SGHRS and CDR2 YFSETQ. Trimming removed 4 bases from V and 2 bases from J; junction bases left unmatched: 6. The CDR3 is CASSRLAGPTDTQYF. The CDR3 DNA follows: TGCGCCAGCAGCAGGTTAGCGGGGCCCACAGATACGCAGTATTTT.

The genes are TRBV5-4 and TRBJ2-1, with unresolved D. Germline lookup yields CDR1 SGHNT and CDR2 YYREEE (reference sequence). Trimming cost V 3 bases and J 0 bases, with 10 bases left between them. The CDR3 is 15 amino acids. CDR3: CASSWSTGSYNEQFF. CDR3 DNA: TGTGCCAGCAGCTGGAGTACGGGCTCCTACAATGAGCAGTTCTTC.

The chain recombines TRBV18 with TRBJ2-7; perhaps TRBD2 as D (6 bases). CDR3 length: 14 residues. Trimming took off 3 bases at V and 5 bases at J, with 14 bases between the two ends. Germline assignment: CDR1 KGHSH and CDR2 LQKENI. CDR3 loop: CASSPSGGVNEQYF. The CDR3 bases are TGTGCCAGCTCACCCTCCGGGGGAGTCAACGAGCAGTACTTC. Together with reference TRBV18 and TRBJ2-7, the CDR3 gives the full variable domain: NAGVMQNPRHLVRRRGQEARLRCSPMKGHSHVYWYRQLPEEGLKFMVYLQKENIIDESGMPKERFSAEFPKEGPSILRIQQVVRGDSAAYFCASSPSGGVNEQYFGPGTRLTVT.

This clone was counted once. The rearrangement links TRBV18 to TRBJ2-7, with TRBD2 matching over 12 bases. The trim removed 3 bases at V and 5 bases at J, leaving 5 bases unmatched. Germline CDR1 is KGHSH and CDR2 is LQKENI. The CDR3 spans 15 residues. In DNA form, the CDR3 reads TGTGCCAGCTCACCTCGGACTAGCGGGATCGACGAGCAGTACTTC. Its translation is CASSPRTSGIDEQYF.

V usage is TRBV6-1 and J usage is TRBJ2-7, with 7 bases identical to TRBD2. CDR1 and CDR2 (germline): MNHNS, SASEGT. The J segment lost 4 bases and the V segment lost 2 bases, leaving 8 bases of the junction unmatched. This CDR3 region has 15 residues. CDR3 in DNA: TGTGCCAGCAGTGAAACCATACTAGCGACTTACGAGCAGTACTTC. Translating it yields CASSETILATYEQYF.

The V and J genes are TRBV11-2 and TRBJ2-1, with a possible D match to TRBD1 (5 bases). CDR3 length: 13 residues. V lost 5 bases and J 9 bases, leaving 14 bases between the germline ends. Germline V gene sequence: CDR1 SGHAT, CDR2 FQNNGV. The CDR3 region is CASSRGRQGEQFF. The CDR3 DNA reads TGTGCCAGCAGCAGAGGAAGGCAGGGTGAGCAGTTCTTC.

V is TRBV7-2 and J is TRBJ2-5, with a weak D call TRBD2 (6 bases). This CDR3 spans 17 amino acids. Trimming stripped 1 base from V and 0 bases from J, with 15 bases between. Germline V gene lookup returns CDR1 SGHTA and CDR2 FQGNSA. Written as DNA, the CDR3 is TGTGCCAGCAGCTTAGGCGGGGCAGGGTCTTACCAAGAGACCCAGTACTTC. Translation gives CASSLGGAGSYQETQYF.

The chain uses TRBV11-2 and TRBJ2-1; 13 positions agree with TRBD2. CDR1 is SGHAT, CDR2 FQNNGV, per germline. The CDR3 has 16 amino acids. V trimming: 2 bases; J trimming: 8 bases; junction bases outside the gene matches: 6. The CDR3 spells CASSLSTSGGAYEQFF. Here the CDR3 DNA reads TGTGCCAGCAGCTTATCAACTAGCGGGGGGGCCTATGAGCAGTTCTTC.

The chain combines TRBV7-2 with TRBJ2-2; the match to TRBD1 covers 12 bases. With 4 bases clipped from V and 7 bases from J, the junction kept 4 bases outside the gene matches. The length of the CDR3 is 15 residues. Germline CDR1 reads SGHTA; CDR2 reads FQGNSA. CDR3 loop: CASSSGTGGFGELFF. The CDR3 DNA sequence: TGTGCCAGCAGCTCCGGGACAGGGGGCTTCGGGGAGCTGTTTTTT.